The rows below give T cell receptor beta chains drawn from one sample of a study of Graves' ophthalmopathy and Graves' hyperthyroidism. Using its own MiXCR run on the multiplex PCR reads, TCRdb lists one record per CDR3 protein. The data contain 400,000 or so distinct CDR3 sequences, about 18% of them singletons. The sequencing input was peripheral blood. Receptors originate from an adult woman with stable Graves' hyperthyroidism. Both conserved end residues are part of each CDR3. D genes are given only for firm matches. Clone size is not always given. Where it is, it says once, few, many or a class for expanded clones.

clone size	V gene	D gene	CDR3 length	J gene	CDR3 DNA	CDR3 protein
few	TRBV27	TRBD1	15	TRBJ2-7	TGTGCCAGCAGCCGGGGACAGGGTGGGACCTACGAGCAGTACTTC	CASSRGQGGTYEQYF
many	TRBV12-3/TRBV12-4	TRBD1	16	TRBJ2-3	TGTGCCAGCACCTCGATCCGGGACAGGGGAACAGATACGCAGTATTTT	CASTSIRDRGTDTQYF
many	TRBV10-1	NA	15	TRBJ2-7	TGCGCCAGCAGTGAGTCCCCGGGGAACGTAGGGGAGCAGTACTTC	CASSESPGNVGEQYF
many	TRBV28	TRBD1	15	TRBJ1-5	TGTGCCAGCAGTTCTATGCAGGGGGCAGGACAGCCCCAGCATTTT	CASSSMQGAGQPQHF
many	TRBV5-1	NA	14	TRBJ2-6	TGCGCCAGCAGCCCCCAAAATGGGGCCAACGTCCTGACTTTC	CASSPQNGANVLTF
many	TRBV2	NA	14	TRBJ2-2	TGTGCCAGCAGTGTGACCCCGAACACCGGGGAGCTGTTTTTT	CASSVTPNTGELFF
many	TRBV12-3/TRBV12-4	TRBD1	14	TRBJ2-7	TGTGCCAGCAGCCTGGGACAGGGTCAATTCGAGCAGTACTTC	CASSLGQGQFEQYF
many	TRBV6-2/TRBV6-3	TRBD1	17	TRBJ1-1	TGTGCCAGCAGCCCGACAGGGGCGCGTAATCATAACACTGAAGCTTTCTTT	CASSPTGARNHNTEAFF
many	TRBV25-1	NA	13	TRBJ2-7	TGTGCCAGCAGTGAATTAGGGGCCTACGAGCAGTACTTC	CASSELGAYEQYF
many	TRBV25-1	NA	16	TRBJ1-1	TGTGCCAGCAGTGAATTAGATAGGCCGATGAACACTGAAGCTTTCTTT	CASSELDRPMNTEAFF
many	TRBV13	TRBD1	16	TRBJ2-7	TGTGCCAGCACCCCCCCGCCACGGGACAGGGAATACGAGCAGTACTTC	CASTPPPRDREYEQYF
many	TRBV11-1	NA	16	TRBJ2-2	TGTGCCAGCAGCTTAGTTCAGGCCAAAAGCGGCGGGGAGCTGTTTTTT	CASSLVQAKSGGELFF
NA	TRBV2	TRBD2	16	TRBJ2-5	TGTGCCAGCCTGAGCCGGGGGGGACTAGCGGAGGAGACCCAGTACTTC	CASLSRGGLAEETQYF
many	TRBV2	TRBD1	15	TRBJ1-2	TGTGCCAGCGGCGGGACAGGGAATTACTTCTATGGCTACACCTTC	CASGGTGNYFYGYTF
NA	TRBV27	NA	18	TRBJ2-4	TGTGCCAGCAGTTTATTTTTTGGCCCTTGGGGGTCGGAAAACATTAAGTACTTC	CASSLFFGPWGSENIKYF
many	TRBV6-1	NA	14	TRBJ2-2	TGTGCCAGCACCCCACAGCGGAGAACCGGGGAGCTGTTTTTT	CASTPQRRTGELFF
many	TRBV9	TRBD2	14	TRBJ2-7	TGTGCCAGCAGCCAGCGGGGGGAAGACTACGAGCAGTACTTC	CASSQRGEDYEQYF
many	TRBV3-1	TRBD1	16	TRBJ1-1	TGTGCCAGCAGCCATGGAGGGGGCGACATGAACACTGAAGCTTTCTTT	CASSHGGGDMNTEAFF
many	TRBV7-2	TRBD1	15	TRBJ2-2	TGTGCCAGCAGCGTGGGACAGGGGACGTTCGGGGAGCTGTTTTTT	CASSVGQGTFGELFF
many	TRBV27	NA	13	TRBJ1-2	TGTGCCAGCAGTTTTGTGGGGGCTATGGGCTACACCTTC	CASSFVGAMGYTF
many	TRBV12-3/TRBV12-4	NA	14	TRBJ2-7	TGTGCCAGCGGACCTGGCGGGATAACCTACGAGCAGTACTTC	CASGPGGITYEQYF
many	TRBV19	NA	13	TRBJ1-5	TGTGCCAGCAGTATAAGTGGCAATCAGCCCCAGCATTTT	CASSISGNQPQHF
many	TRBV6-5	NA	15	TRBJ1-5	TGTGCCAGCAGTTACCGCCAGGGAGGGAATCAGCCCCAGCATTTT	CASSYRQGGNQPQHF
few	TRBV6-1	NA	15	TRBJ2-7	TGTGCCAGCAGCCAAGGGCTAGCTGCTACCTACGAGCAGTACTTC	CASSQGLAATYEQYF
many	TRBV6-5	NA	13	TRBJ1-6	TGTGCCAGCAGTTACTCGCAGGGTTCACCCCTCCACTTT	CASSYSQGSPLHF
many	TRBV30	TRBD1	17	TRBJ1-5	TGTGCCTGGAGCTCCGGGACAGGGGGCACCAGGGGTCAGCCCCAGCATTTT	CAWSSGTGGTRGQPQHF
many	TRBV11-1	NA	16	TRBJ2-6	TGTGCCAGCAGCTCTCGCCGGGGGAGAGGGGCCAACGTCCTGACTTTC	CASSSRRGRGANVLTF
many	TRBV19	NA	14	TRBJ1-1	TGTGCCAGTAGTACCAGGGACCTGAACACTGAAGCTTTCTTT	CASSTRDLNTEAFF
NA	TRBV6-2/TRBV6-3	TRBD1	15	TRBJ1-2	TGTGCCAGCAGTCATACAATCGGGACAGGGGATGGCTACACCTTC	CASSHTIGTGDGYTF
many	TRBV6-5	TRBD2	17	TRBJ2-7	TGTGCCAGCAGTCTCCGATCGGGACTAGCGGGAGGGTACGAGCAGTACTTC	CASSLRSGLAGGYEQYF
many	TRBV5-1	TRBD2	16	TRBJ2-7	TGCGCCAGCAGCCGGGACTTAGCGGGAGGGCCTTACGAGCAGTACTTC	CASSRDLAGGPYEQYF
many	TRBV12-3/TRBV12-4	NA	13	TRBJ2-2	TGTGCCAGCAGTTTATGGAACACCGGGGAGCTGTTTTTT	CASSLWNTGELFF
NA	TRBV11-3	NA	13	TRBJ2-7	TGTGCCAGCAGCCCGGGGTCCAACTACGAGCAGTACTTC	CASSPGSNYEQYF
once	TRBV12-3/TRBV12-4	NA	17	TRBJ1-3	TGTGCCAGCAGTTTTGGAAGGAGAAGGGGTTTCGGAAACACCATATATTTT	CASSFGRRRGFGNTIYF
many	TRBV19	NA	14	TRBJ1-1	TGTGCCAGTAGTATCGGGGGTCTGAACACTGAAGCTTTCTTT	CASSIGGLNTEAFF